This T cell receptor (beta chain) was identified during a study of T cell repertoires in cytomegalovirus infection. Study background: Shared public TCR beta signatures pointed to both CMV infection and a matching HLA type.

There are a few counts of this clonotype. Its antigen is not identified. V lost 7 bases and J 8 bases, leaving 15 bases between the germline ends. The germline V gene has CDR1 MDHEN and CDR2 SYDVKM. The CDR3 extends over 14 amino acids. Study conclusions and caveats: Using cumulative public TCR beta family frequency, the authors identified those who carried CMV together with the relevant HLA.

TCRdb re-analysed the reads in MiXCR, keeping a single row per CDR3 protein. The sample includes about 920,000 distinct CDR3 sequences, about a third seen only once; the top ten take about an eighth. The chain joins TRBV28 to TRBJ1-6, with D possibly matching TRBD1 (5 bases). The origin of this receptor is a human donor in good health (CMV status not recorded). Some clones in this sample may be carry-over from other donors' samples. The sequenced sample was cultured CD8+ T cells from PBMCs, obtained from culture after CMV antigen stimulation. CDR3 protein: CASTWGGMYSPLHF. In DNA, the CDR3 is TGTGCCAGCACCTGGGGCGGAATGTATTCACCCCTCCACTTT.